Listed here is a single T cell receptor (beta chain). Clones were read by immunoSEQ multiplex PCR, and TCRdb kept only the in-frame ones, dropping some. The data contain 70,000 to 85,000 clones, approximately 91% of them singletons. This sample was taken from a study of T cells after somatic rescue of genetic block. This CDR3 spans 14 amino acids. Germline values: CDR1 SNHLY, CDR2 FYNNEI. The V segment lost 7 bases and the J segment 5 bases; nucleotides outside the gene matches: 6. The TCR originated in a man in his thirties or forties. The rearrangement uses TRBV2 and TRBJ2-1, with 9 bases fitting TRBD1. The sequenced sample was peripheral blood mononuclear cells (PBMCs). The CDR3, as DNA: TGTGCCAGCAACGGACAGGGGATAGACAATGAGCAGTTCTTC. It encodes CASNGQGIDNEQFF.